The 15 T cell receptor beta chains presented below share a single source sample, sequenced in a study of cytomegalovirus exposure and HLA in healthy donors. Sequencing was performed with immunoSEQ multiplex PCR; in TCRdb, only in-frame clones are kept and a portion is missing. The repertoire consists of 200,000 to 300,000 clones, with about 83% occurring once and the leading ten covering around 2.6%. Sequenced input: PBMCs. These receptors all come from a man between 18 and 29 years old in good health and CMV-seronegative.

This rearrangement joins TRBV28 to TRBJ2-7; the match to TRBD1 covers 8 bases. This CDR3 is 12 amino acids long. Unmatched junction bases numbered 5, after V lost 3 bases and J lost 10 bases. Germline assignment: CDR1 MDHEN and CDR2 SYDVKM. Written as DNA, the CDR3 is TGTGCCAGCAGTTTCGGGACAGGCCCACAGTACTTC. It translates to CASSFGTGPQYF.

The chain joins TRBV19 to TRBJ1-3; perhaps TRBD1 as D (5 bases). Germline loops: CDR1 LNHDA, CDR2 SQIVND (reference sequence). CDR3 length equals 15 residues. Trimming took 2 bases from V and 2 from J, leaving 10 bases between them. CDR3 DNA: TGTGCCAGTAGTATATCGTTGACAGCTGGAAACACCATATATTTT. Translated: CASSISLTAGNTIYF. The full variable domain, completed using reference TRBV19 and TRBJ1-3, is DGGITQSPKYLFRKEGQNVTLSCEQNLNHDAMYWYRQDPGQGLRLIYYSQIVNDFQKGDIAEGYSVSREKKESFPLTVTSAQKNPTAFYLCASSISLTAGNTIYFGEGSWLTVV.

The chain employs TRBV10-2 and TRBJ2-7; D is ambiguous. The CDR3 loop spans 11 amino acids. V dropped 1 base and J dropped 4 bases, with 2 bases sitting between them. Per germline, CDR1 WSHSY and CDR2 SAAADI. CDR3 sequence reads: CASSELYEQYF. As DNA, the CDR3 is TGCGCCAGCAGTGAGTTATACGAGCAGTACTTC.

CDR3 DNA: TGCGCCAGCAGCCAAGACCCCGCGGGGCTCACAGATACGCAGTATTTT. It specifies CASSQDPAGLTDTQYF. The genes are TRBV4-3 and TRBJ2-3; weak D call: TRBD2 (6 bases). The CDR3 contains 16 residues. V lost 0 bases, J lost 2 bases, and 12 bases lay in between. In germline, CDR1 is LGHNA, CDR2 YSLEER.

There are a few counts of this clone. The rearrangement uses TRBV7-9 and TRBJ2-7; weak D call: TRBD1 (5 bases). Germline CDR1 and CDR2: SEHNR and FQNEAQ (reference sequence). The CDR3 extends over 14 amino acids. V was clipped by 3 bases and J by 1 base, with 10 bases between them. DNA of the CDR3: TGTGCCAGCAGCTTCTCAGGGCCATCCTACGAGCAGTACTTC. Its translation is CASSFSGPSYEQYF.

The table lists this clone with a few counts. V and J are TRBV6-1 and TRBJ1-2, with no clear D. The CDR3 runs 13 residues. Germline-derived CDR1 and CDR2 are MNHNS and SASEGT. V shed 7 bases and J shed 4 bases, with 13 bases lying between them. CDR3 amino acids: CASTTHRGYGYTF. CDR3 nucleotides: TGTGCCAGCACCACGCATCGCGGCTATGGCTACACCTTC.

The chain has TRBV9 and TRBJ1-2, with D maybe TRBD1 (6 bases). CDR1 SGDLS and CDR2 YYNGEE come from the germline V gene. This CDR3 has 16 residues. Trimming cost V 4 bases and J 8 bases, with 24 bases left between them. CDR3 DNA: TGTGCCAGCAGCTCTAGTGCGGGGGGCGCAACGGGAGGCTACACCTTC. Its protein is CASSSSAGGATGGYTF.

This chain links TRBV6-5 with TRBJ2-7, with a tentative D call TRBD2 (6 bases). The CDR3 runs 15 residues. V lost 2 bases to trimming and J lost 0 bases, with 11 bases between them. Germline CDR1 reads MNHEY; CDR2 reads SVGAGI. The CDR3 DNA sequence: TGTGCCAGCAGTTACCGACACGGGGGCTCCTACGAGCAGTACTTC. This translates into CASSYRHGGSYEQYF.

A single count supports this clone. J is TRBJ2-5 and V is TRBV30; 7 bases are a match to TRBD1. Germline values: CDR1 GTSNPN, CDR2 SVGIG (reference sequence). The CDR3 is 14 amino acids. The ends lost 3 bases at V and 4 bases at J; junction bases unmatched: 8. This CDR3 is CAWRGGRGRETQYF. CDR3 coding DNA: TGTGCCTGGAGAGGGGGCAGGGGCCGAGAGACCCAGTACTTC.

The chain carries TRBV5-1 and TRBJ2-1, with 7 positions matching TRBD2. The CDR3 is 16 amino acids. V shed 0 bases, J shed 4 bases, and the junction held 7 bases outside the gene matches. The germline V gene has CDR1 SGHRS and CDR2 YFSETQ. The DNA of the CDR3 is TGCGCCAGCAGCTTGGAGCGGGGTGGGATATACAATGAGCAGTTCTTC. Translated, it gives CASSLERGGIYNEQFF.

V usage is TRBV7-2 and J usage is TRBJ2-7; D is possibly TRBD2 (5 bases). The CDR3 spans 12 residues. The germline CDR1 and CDR2 sequences are SGHTA and FQGNSA. Trimming stripped 5 bases from V and 3 bases from J, with 8 bases between. CDR3 amino acids: CASSQDYYEQYF. CDR3 DNA sequence: TGTGCCAGCAGCCAAGACTACTACGAGCAGTACTTC.

This rearrangement joins TRBV28 to TRBJ1-1; D unclear. The V end was cut by 1 base, the J end by 5 bases, with 11 bases between. This CDR3 spans 14 amino acids. Germline lookup yields CDR1 MDHEN and CDR2 SYDVKM. The CDR3 reads CASSLLEGGTEAFF. The CDR3 nucleotides read TGTGCCAGCAGTTTATTAGAGGGCGGGACTGAAGCTTTCTTT.

The chain carries TRBV14 and TRBJ1-6; 7 bases are shared with TRBD1. J was trimmed by 7 bases and V by 0 bases; bases with no gene match: 3. The germline gives CDR1 SGHDN, CDR2 FVKESK. The CDR3 covers 15 residues. The CDR3 DNA is TGTGCCAGCAGCCAAGAGACAGGGCGCAATTCACCCCTCCACTTT. As protein: CASSQETGRNSPLHF. Filled out from reference TRBV14 and TRBJ1-6, the complete variable domain reads EAGVTQFPSHSVIEKGQTVTLRCDPISGHDNLYWYRRVMGKEIKFLLHFVKESKQDESGMPNNRFLAERTGGTYSTLKVQPAELEDSGVYFCASSQETGRNSPLHFGNGTRLTVT.

This chain links TRBV27 with TRBJ1-1; D gene ambiguous. Trimming stripped 1 base from V and 4 bases from J, with 7 bases between. Germline lookup yields CDR1 MNHEY and CDR2 SMNVEV (reference sequence). There are 13 residues in the CDR3. The CDR3 here is CASSLYPSTEAFF. CDR3 in DNA: TGTGCCAGCAGTTTATATCCTAGCACTGAAGCTTTCTTT.

This chain uses TRBV9 with TRBJ2-7, with 8 bases fitting TRBD2. V was clipped by 0 bases and J by 5 bases; unmatched bases: 7. The germline V gene encodes CDR1 SGDLS and CDR2 YYNGEE. CDR3 size: 15 residues. CDR3: CASSVAGGPLDEQYF. CDR3 nucleotides: TGTGCCAGCAGCGTAGCGGGGGGGCCTCTGGACGAGCAGTACTTC.